These 8 T cell receptor beta chains were sequenced from one sample in a study of T-cell reconstitution after alpha-beta-depleted transplantation in children. TCRbeta library construction was performed incorporating unique molecular identifiers. TCRdb itself ran the PCR reads through MiXCR, one entry per CDR3 protein. The data contain approximately 490,000 distinct CDR3 sequences, 10% to 13% of them singletons. The sequencing here drew on PBMCs, taken before TCRalphabeta/CD19-depleted stem cell transplant. Every receptor here comes from a child aged 2 to 15 with inherited bone marrow failure, due to receive a stem cell transplant.

This clonotype has at least ten counts. This chain joins TRBV20-1 and TRBJ2-1, with D possibly being TRBD1 (6 bases). The CDR3 covers 13 residues. Germline V gives CDR1 DFQATT, CDR2 SNEGSKA (reference sequence). V gave up 1 base and J gave up 5 bases, with 9 bases separating them. CDR3 loop: CSARGDKNNEQFF. The CDR3 DNA sequence: TGCAGTGCTAGAGGGGACAAAAACAATGAGCAGTTCTTC.

This clonotype has a count of ten or more. The chain carries TRBV6-2 or TRBV6-3 and TRBJ2-2; TRBD2 aligns across 10 bases. The CDR3 loop spans 18 amino acids. Germline CDR1 is MNHEY and CDR2 is SVGEGT. J lost 1 base, V lost 5 bases, and 10 bases had no gene match. CDR3 bases: TGTGCCAGCAGTCAATTCTCCTTAGCGGGAGGGAACACCGGGGAGCTGTTTTTT. It encodes CASSQFSLAGGNTGELFF.

This clonotype has more than one count but fewer than ten. DNA of the CDR3: TGTGCCAGCAGCCATGGGACAGGGCTCAACGAGCAGTACTTC. The encoded protein is CASSHGTGLNEQYF. This rearrangement joins TRBV7-2 to TRBJ2-7; 9 bases are shared with TRBD1. This CDR3 region has 14 residues. With V trimmed by 5 bases and J by 5 bases, 7 bases remained unmatched. Germline CDR1 is SGHTA and CDR2 is FQGNSA. The variable domain in full, completed from reference TRBV7-2 and TRBJ2-7, reads GAGVSQSPSNKVTEKGKDVELRCDPISGHTALYWYRQSLGQGLEFLIYFQGNSAPDKSGLPSDRFSAERTGGSVSTLTIQRTQQEDSAVYLCASSHGTGLNEQYFGPGTRLTVT.

There are many counts of this clonotype. The junction shows a germline mismatch at one end, possibly a read error. V usage is TRBV20-1 and J usage is TRBJ2-5; the match to TRBD2 covers 8 bases. Per the germline V gene, CDR1 is DFQATT and CDR2 is SNEGSKA (reference sequence). The CDR3 extends over 11 amino acids. CDR3 in DNA: TGCAGTGCTAAAGCGGGAGAGGCCCAGTACTTC. Encoded protein: CSAKAGEAQYF.

The rearrangement links TRBV28 to TRBJ2-7; no definite D call. The CDR3 loop spans 13 amino acids. Per germline, CDR1 MDHEN and CDR2 SYDVKM. The ends were cut back, 5 bases at V and 0 bases at J, with 8 bases in the middle. The CDR3 sequence is CASSEWSSYEQYF. DNA of the CDR3: TGTGCCAGCAGTGAATGGAGCTCCTACGAGCAGTACTTC.

This chain connects TRBV29-1 to TRBJ2-5; D gene uncertain. Between the trimmed V and J ends, which lost 5 bases and 4 bases, there was a span of 2 bases. This CDR3 has 9 residues. Germline lookup yields CDR1 SQVTM and CDR2 ANQGSEA. The chain's CDR3 is CSVSETQYF. DNA for the CDR3: TGCAGCGTTTCAGAGACCCAGTACTTC.

Many counts were recorded for this clonotype. J is TRBJ2-1 and V is TRBV20-1; D not resolved. CDR3 size: 13 residues. V gave up 0 bases and J gave up 8 bases, with 11 bases separating them. CDR1 is DFQATT, CDR2 SNEGSKA, per germline (reference sequence). CDR3 in DNA: TGCAGTGCTAGAGATCAAGTTCGCTATGAGCAGTTCTTC. Its translation is CSARDQVRYEQFF.

The chain employs TRBV7-2 and TRBJ1-2; 7 bases match TRBD1. This CDR3 has 15 residues. Trimming took 3 bases from V and 5 from J; bases not matched to a gene: 9. The germline gives CDR1 SGHTA, CDR2 FQGNSA. The CDR3 coding sequence is TGTGCCAGCAGCTTCCGAGGGGGCCCAGTGTATGGCTACACCTTC. This gives the protein CASSFRGGPVYGYTF.